This TCR beta chain was documented in a study of regulatory T cells in long-lasting Graves disease. The time point here: newly diagnosed GD, antithyroid drugs for less than 3 months. Scientists built the TCR library using RNA that was extracted from PBMCs. This clonotype was seen more than once but under ten times. TCR beta libraries were built with iRepertoire HTBI primers and Arm-PCR of CDR3 regions. Each CDR3 protein gets one entry after TCRdb re-called the multiplex PCR reads with MiXCR. There are 580,000 or so distinct CDR3 sequences in the sample; approximately 16% occur only once, and around 12% lies in the top ten. The CDR3 totals 17 residues. V lost 3 bases and J 2 bases, leaving 16 bases between the germline ends. Germline V lookup: CDR1 MDHEN, CDR2 SYDVKM. The same data also contributed to another study, on T cells in Graves' hyperthyroidism and ophthalmopathy.

The TCR was taken from a man between 18 and 35 years old with Graves disease. This rearrangement joins TRBV28 to TRBJ2-2, with D uncertain. The input for sequencing was peripheral blood mononuclear cells (PBMCs), taken at new diagnosis, from a patient treated with antithyroid drugs. CDR3 sequence reads: CASSFARDQINTGELFF. The DNA for the CDR3 is TGTGCCAGCAGTTTCGCCCGAGACCAGATTAACACCGGGGAGCTGTTTTTT.